This TCR beta chain emerged from a study of blood T cell repertoires in COVID-19. Study context: Whether acute or convalescent, the COVID-19 samples came from the United States, Italy and Spain.

Germline CDR1 MGHDK, CDR2 SYGVNS. With 7 bases removed from V and 1 base from J, the gap between germline ends came to 5 bases. The CDR3 spans 11 residues. Data came from immunoSEQ multiplex PCR; TCRdb stores just in-frame clones and leaves some out. In the table there are roughly 170,000 clones, 79% of which are singletons. The V call is TRBV25-1, the J call TRBJ2-7; no reliable D call. This clonotype was obtained from an older woman with COVID-19, enrolled during active disease. The specimen sequenced was peripheral blood. The CDR3 DNA follows: TGTGCCAGCACTAGTTCCTACGAGCAGTACTTC. This translates into CASTSSYEQYF.